The clone carrying this T cell receptor (beta chain) was picked up many times. Its antigen is not identified. The entry originates in a study of T cells in Graves' hyperthyroidism and ophthalmopathy. The wider study: At the time of initial diagnosis and before any treatment, peripheral blood was collected. Overall study results and limits: Blood also held most thyroid clonotypes expanded beyond 0.001. Stable hyperthyroidism was separated from ophthalmopathy by a model based on 13 V-J features.

Amplification of TCR beta CDR3 regions was performed using RNA transcripts as template. During a first-round RT-PCR of the TCR CDR3, the HTBI primer set was used. TCRdb reprocessed the multiplex PCR reads with MiXCR, giving one entry per CDR3 protein. The sample contains fewer than 200,000 distinct CDR3 sequences, 8% to 9.5% of which appear only once. Trimming left V 3 bases short and J 0 bases short, with 8 bases between. Germline V gene sequence: CDR1 MDHEN, CDR2 SYDVKM. The CDR3 totals 14 residues. The V call is TRBV28, the J call TRBJ1-1; D is uncertain. The TCR sequence derives from a woman under 30 with Graves' hyperthyroidism that later progressed to Graves' ophthalmopathy. The specimen sequenced was blood. CDR3 DNA: TGTGCCAGCAGTTTCCCAGAGGTGAACACTGAAGCTTTCTTT. Amino acids: CASSFPEVNTEAFF.